The next 21 T cell receptor beta chains were all read from a single sample in a study of blood T cell repertoires in COVID-19. Data came from immunoSEQ multiplex PCR; TCRdb stores just in-frame clones and leaves some out. This sample has 130,000 or so clones; roughly four fifths occur once, and the top ten carry about 9.2%. Sequencing used PBMCs or T cells enriched from blood (not recorded which). These receptors originate from a man between 50 and 59 years old who had recovered from COVID-19.

This clone has only a few counts. CDR3 in DNA: TGTGCCAGCAGCTTGAGTTTCGAGGGCGGGGGCGATACGCAGTATTTT. Its protein is CASSLSFEGGGDTQYF. The chain combines TRBV5-8 with TRBJ2-3, with a weak D call TRBD2 (7 bases). The CDR3 is 16 amino acids. Trimming removed 1 base from V and 6 bases from J, with 18 bases in between. Germline V gene sequence: CDR1 SGHTS, CDR2 YDEGEE.

The rearrangement joins TRBV19 to TRBJ2-2, with a weak D call TRBD2 (6 bases). The V gene lost 3 bases and the J gene lost 1 base, with 9 bases spanning the gap. The CDR3 loop spans 15 amino acids. Germline lookup yields CDR1 LNHDA and CDR2 SQIVND (reference sequence). The CDR3 is CASSIPRGNTGELFF. The DNA for the CDR3 is TGTGCCAGTAGTATCCCGCGGGGGAACACCGGGGAGCTGTTTTTT.

V and J are TRBV7-3 and TRBJ1-1; D perhaps matches TRBD1 (6 bases). In germline, CDR1 is SGHTA, CDR2 FQGTGA. This CDR3 region has 14 residues. Trimming stripped 2 bases from V and 1 base from J, with 8 bases between. The DNA of the CDR3 is TGTGCCAGCAGCTTAGGACAGCAGAACACTGAAGCTTTCTTT. It is translated as CASSLGQQNTEAFF.

The V gene is TRBV12-3 or TRBV12-4, the J gene TRBJ2-2; D possibly corresponds to TRBD2 (7 bases). V was cut by 6 bases and J by 6 bases, with 8 bases left in between. The CDR3 totals 12 residues. CDR3 sequence: CASRGGAGELFF. CDR3 DNA: TGTGCCAGCAGAGGGGGGGCCGGGGAGCTGTTTTTT.

The chain links TRBV27 to TRBJ2-7; 12 positions match TRBD2. Trimming at V came to 6 bases and at J to 3 bases, leaving 9 bases not matched to a gene. Per germline, CDR1 MNHEY and CDR2 SMNVEV (reference sequence). The CDR3 totals 16 residues. CDR3 region: CASSPRGLAGNYEQYF. For the CDR3, the DNA is TGTGCCAGCAGCCCCCGCGGACTAGCGGGAAACTACGAGCAGTACTTC.

The chain couples TRBV29-1 to TRBJ1-1; D gene ambiguous. Trimming shortened V by 4 bases and J by 7 bases, and 10 bases separated the two germline ends. Germline V gene lookup returns CDR1 SQVTM and CDR2 ANQGSEA. CDR3 length: 11 amino acids. The CDR3 spells CSVGDGSEAFF. The CDR3 nucleotides read TGCAGCGTTGGGGATGGGAGTGAAGCTTTCTTT.

The chain employs TRBV5-1 and TRBJ2-5; D perhaps matches TRBD2 (5 bases). Trimming pared 1 base from V and 5 bases from J, leaving 12 bases between. CDR3 length: 14 amino acids. Germline V CDR1 and CDR2: SGHRS, YFSETQ. CDR3 sequence: CASSLRGMAETQYF. The CDR3 DNA reads as TGCGCCAGCAGCTTGAGAGGGATGGCGGAGACCCAGTACTTC.

The chain links TRBV5-1 to TRBJ1-2; the D gene is possibly TRBD1 (6 bases). There are 14 residues in the CDR3. Germline loops: CDR1 SGHRS, CDR2 YFSETQ. Between the trimmed V and J ends, which lost 1 base and 3 bases, there was a span of 10 bases. The CDR3 region is CASSLRQDYYGYTF. CDR3 bases: TGCGCCAGCAGCTTGAGACAGGACTACTATGGCTACACCTTC.

V gene TRBV9 combines with J gene TRBJ2-2; 7 bases fit TRBD2. J was trimmed by 5 bases and V by 2 bases; bases with no gene match: 0. The germline gives CDR1 SGDLS, CDR2 YYNGEE. This CDR3 comprises 13 residues. Here the CDR3 reads CASSVGGTGELFF. In DNA form, the CDR3 reads TGTGCCAGCAGCGTCGGGGGGACCGGGGAGCTGTTTTTT.

The chain is built from TRBV19 and TRBJ1-5; 7 positions agree with TRBD1. CDR3 length equals 15 residues. After removal of 1 base from V and 4 bases from J, the junction contained 4 bases not matched to a gene. Germline-derived CDR1 and CDR2 are LNHDA and SQIVND (reference sequence). This CDR3 is CASSIVGTDNQPQHF. The CDR3 DNA is TGTGCCAGTAGTATAGTAGGGACAGATAATCAGCCCCAGCATTTT.

The chain recombines TRBV9 with TRBJ2-3, with D unresolved. V gave up 1 base and J gave up 4 bases, with 13 bases separating them. The CDR3 is made up of 15 amino acids. Germline CDR1 is SGDLS and CDR2 is YYNGEE. CDR3 bases: TGTGCCAGCAGCGTATCCCAGGCCATACCAGATACGCAGTATTTT. It encodes CASSVSQAIPDTQYF.

The chain has TRBV30 and TRBJ2-3, with D maybe TRBD1 (6 bases). CDR3 size: 13 residues. V lost 0 bases, J lost 4 bases, and 8 bases lay in between. The germline V gene encodes CDR1 GTSNPN and CDR2 SVGIG (reference sequence). The CDR3 DNA follows: TGTGCCTGGAGTGTAGGGGGTCCAGATACGCAGTATTTT. It encodes CAWSVGGPDTQYF.

The chain recombines TRBV5-4 with TRBJ2-2; perhaps TRBD1 as D (6 bases). The CDR3 spans 14 residues. Trimming pared 3 bases from V and 4 bases from J, leaving 10 bases between. Germline values: CDR1 SGHNT, CDR2 YYREEE (reference sequence). CDR3 nucleotide sequence: TGTGCCAGCAGCTATACAGGGATCACCGGGGAGCTGTTTTTT. It specifies CASSYTGITGELFF.

This clone has just one count. The rearrangement links TRBV5-1 to TRBJ2-2, with TRBD2 matching over 7 bases. With 2 bases clipped from V and 0 bases from J, the junction kept 4 bases outside the gene matches. The CDR3 loop spans 16 amino acids. Germline values: CDR1 SGHRS, CDR2 YFSETQ. CDR3 amino acids: CASSFLTSPNTGELFF. CDR3 nucleotide sequence: TGCGCCAGCAGCTTCCTGACTAGCCCGAACACCGGGGAGCTGTTTTTT.

The chain carries TRBV4-1 and TRBJ1-1; a weak D match, TRBD1 (5 bases). This CDR3 spans 15 amino acids. V lost 0 bases, J lost 8 bases, and 16 bases lay in between. The germline gives CDR1 MGHRA, CDR2 YSYEKL. CDR3 coding DNA: TGCGCCAGCAGCCAAGATCGATCAGGGTATACCGAAGCTTTCTTT. This translates into CASSQDRSGYTEAFF.

This clone was picked up one time. The V gene is TRBV7-9, the J gene TRBJ1-3; 8 bases line up with TRBD1. The germline V gene encodes CDR1 SEHNR and CDR2 FQNEAQ (reference sequence). CDR3 length: 14 amino acids. Losses at the gene ends were 6 bases for V and 4 bases for J; bases not matched to a gene: 5. CDR3 nucleotides: TGTGCCAGCAGAACAGACAGGGGAGGAAACACCATATATTTT. Translated, it gives CASRTDRGGNTIYF.

This clone occurred once. The chain has TRBV18 and TRBJ2-4; D might be TRBD1 (6 bases). CDR3 length: 12 amino acids. V shed 2 bases and J shed 7 bases, with 6 bases lying between them. Per the germline V gene, CDR1 is KGHSH and CDR2 is LQKENI. The CDR3 here is CASSPGGNIQYF. The CDR3 DNA is TGTGCCAGCTCACCAGGGGGCAACATTCAGTACTTC.

The chain carries TRBV19 and TRBJ1-2, with TRBD1 identical over 7 bases. V shed 4 bases, J shed 4 bases, and the junction held 6 bases outside the gene matches. This CDR3 comprises 14 residues. Germline V gene sequence: CDR1 LNHDA, CDR2 SQIVND (reference sequence). Here the CDR3 DNA reads TGTGCCAGTAGTACTGTCGGGACAGTCTATGGCTACACCTTC. Amino acids: CASSTVGTVYGYTF.

This clone was observed a single time. The V and J genes are TRBV29-1 and TRBJ2-2, with TRBD2 matching over 7 bases. This CDR3 region has 13 residues. The germline V gene has CDR1 SQVTM and CDR2 ANQGSEA. Germline trimming cut 4 bases from V and 4 bases from J; bases unmatched to any gene: 3. The CDR3 DNA follows: TGCAGCGTTGGAATAGCGGGCACCGGGGAGCTGTTTTTT. This translates into CSVGIAGTGELFF.

The chain links TRBV7-6 to TRBJ2-3; 9 nucleotides line up with TRBD2. The V gene's germline CDR1 is SGHVS and CDR2 FNYEAQ. The CDR3 sequence is 19 residues long. The V gene end was trimmed by 2 bases and the J gene end by 0 bases; junction bases not matched to a gene: 12. CDR3 bases: TGTGCCAGCAGCTTATCCCCGGCTAGCGGGGCATCTAGCACAGATACGCAGTATTTT. Its protein product is CASSLSPASGASSTDTQYF.

This clone was picked up a small number of times. The gene calls are TRBV6-5 and TRBJ1-3; the match to TRBD1 covers 9 bases. The CDR3 loop spans 15 amino acids. With V trimmed by 5 bases and J by 5 bases, 7 bases remained unmatched. In germline, CDR1 is MNHEY, CDR2 SVGAGI. For the CDR3, the DNA is TGTGCCAGCAGTACACGGACAGGGGCAAGAAACACCATATATTTT. Encoded protein: CASSTRTGARNTIYF.